Presented here are 14 T cell receptor beta chains from one specimen sequenced in a study of spatial heterogeneity in lung cancer. Time point given: sample taken at primary tumor resection. Whole RNA was taken from tumor, nontumor lung or frozen PBMC; it was then sequenced unsorted. In TCRdb, the 5' RACE reads were re-called with MiXCR into one record per CDR3 protein. The repertoire consists of some 20,000 distinct CDR3 sequences, with approximately 3.3% occurring once and the leading ten covering roughly 26%. Sequenced material: PBMCs, taken at surgery. These receptors all come from a female donor with early-stage non-small cell lung cancer.

This clonotype is medium-sized in the sample. This rearrangement joins TRBV4-1 to TRBJ1-1; D unclear. This CDR3 region has 13 residues. V shed 4 bases and J shed 7 bases, with 13 bases lying between them. Germline V gene data show CDR1 as MGHRA and CDR2 as YSYEKL. The CDR3 spells CASSLVGWGEAFF. The CDR3 coding sequence is TGCGCCAGCAGCCTCGTAGGATGGGGTGAAGCTTTCTTT.

This clonotype is labeled medium-sized. The chain is built from TRBV5-4 and TRBJ1-1; TRBD1 might be the D (6 bases). The length of the CDR3 is 12 residues. The germline V gene encodes CDR1 SGHNT and CDR2 YYREEE (reference sequence). V lost 3 bases, J lost 4 bases, and 7 bases lay in between. CDR3: CASSSRGTEAFF. As DNA, the CDR3 is TGTGCCAGCAGCTCCAGGGGCACTGAAGCTTTCTTT.

This clonotype is judged medium-sized (0.01 to 0.1%). This CDR3 reads CASSDPGVAAQYF. The CDR3 DNA is TGTGCCAGCAGCGACCCCGGGGTAGCGGCGCAGTATTTT. The V call is TRBV7-9, the J call TRBJ2-3; D is perhaps TRBD2 (6 bases). Germline values: CDR1 SEHNR, CDR2 FQNEAQ (reference sequence). The ends were cut back, 5 bases at V and 10 bases at J, with 16 bases in the middle. The CDR3 has 13 residues.

J is TRBJ2-2 and V is TRBV6-6; D could derive from TRBD1 or TRBD2 (6 bases each). CDR1 MNHNY and CDR2 SVGAGI come from the germline V gene (reference sequence). The CDR3 contains 15 residues. The V and J ends lost 2 bases and 6 bases respectively, with 13 bases between them. The CDR3 loop reads CASSYTGRIAGELFF. The CDR3 DNA sequence: TGTGCCAGCAGTTACACAGGGAGGATAGCCGGGGAGCTGTTTTTT.

This clonotype was recorded at least ten times. Here the CDR3 reads CASSSTGETGELFF. For the CDR3, the DNA is TGTGCCAGCAGCTCAACAGGGGAGACCGGGGAGCTGTTTTTT. The gene calls are TRBV11-3 and TRBJ2-2, with 7 bases lining up with TRBD1. J gave up 5 bases and V 4 bases, and 4 bases lay outside the gene matches. Germline CDR1 SGHNT, CDR2 YENEEA. The CDR3 loop spans 14 amino acids.

This clonotype was counted at least ten times. The chain joins TRBV20-1 to TRBJ2-5; TRBD2 matches at 10 bases. Germline lookup yields CDR1 DFQATT and CDR2 SNEGSKA (reference sequence). Losses at the gene ends were 0 bases for V and 9 bases for J; bases not matched to a gene: 10. The CDR3 has 15 amino acids. The CDR3 reads CSARDFSGRPSAQYF. The CDR3 DNA reads TGCAGTGCTAGAGATTTTAGCGGGAGGCCGTCCGCCCAGTACTTC.

A remark on this clonotype: This clone may be a read error of a much larger clone one base away. The CDR3 carries no conserved terminal phenylalanine or tryptophan, so it likely arises from a read error. This chain links TRBV12-3 or TRBV12-4 with TRBJ2-3; 8 nucleotides match TRBD1. CDR3 length: 15 residues. Unmatched junction bases numbered 7, after V lost 3 bases and J lost 5 bases. The CDR3 region is CASSFVGRGQDTQYS. The DNA of the CDR3 is TGTGCCAGCAGTTTCGTCGGCAGGGGGCAAGATACGCAGTATTCT.

This chain links TRBV3-1 with TRBJ2-5; no reliable D call. Trimming pared 1 base from V and 5 bases from J, leaving 8 bases between. CDR1 is LGHDT and CDR2 is YNNKEL in the germline V gene (reference sequence). The CDR3 runs 13 residues. CDR3 in amino acids: CASSQGRLETQYF. CDR3 DNA: TGTGCCAGCAGCCAAGGCCGGTTGGAGACCCAGTACTTC.

This clonotype was detected only a few times. The chain is built from TRBV7-9 and TRBJ2-2, with D uncertain. V was trimmed by 5 bases and J by 7 bases, leaving 8 bases between them. Germline-derived CDR1 and CDR2 are SEHNR and FQNEAQ (reference sequence). The CDR3 extends over 12 amino acids. The CDR3 loop reads CASSPLGGELFF. CDR3 nucleotides: TGTGCCAGCAGCCCGTTAGGCGGGGAGCTGTTTTTT. The full variable domain, in which reference TRBV7-9 and TRBJ2-2 provide the parts outside the CDR3, is DTGVSQNPRHKITKRGQNVTFRCDPISEHNRLYWYRQTLGQGPEFLTYFQNEAQLEKSRLLSDRFSAERPKGSFSTLEIQRTEQGDSAMYLCASSPLGGELFFGEGSRLTVL.

This clonotype has at least ten counts. V is TRBV23-1 and J is TRBJ2-2, with a tentative D call TRBD2 (6 bases). TRBV23-1 is filed as an ORF, its function uncertain. The germline V and J ends were trimmed by 7 bases and 5 bases, with 20 bases remaining between them. The CDR3 loop spans 16 amino acids. DNA for the CDR3: TGCGCCAGCAAGGGTCCGGGGCGGGAAAAGACCGGGGAGCTGTTTTTT. It translates to CASKGPGREKTGELFF.

Of note for this clonotype: Given a much more abundant clone one base away, this may be a read error. The V call is TRBV6-1, the J call TRBJ1-4; D might be TRBD1 (5 bases). V lost 1 base and J lost 0, with 12 bases in between. Germline-derived CDR1 and CDR2 are MNHNS and SASEGT. The CDR3 length is 17 residues. CDR3 sequence: CASSEGHGAATNEKLFF. The CDR3 DNA reads as TGTGCCAGCAGTGAAGGGCATGGGGCTGCAACTAATGAAAAACTGTTTTTT.

Many counts were recorded for this clonotype. The chain employs TRBV7-8 and TRBJ2-1; TRBD2 matches 12 bases. Trimming removed 4 bases from V and 6 bases from J; junction bases left unmatched: 4. This CDR3 has 15 amino acids. Germline CDR1 is SGHVS and CDR2 is FQNEAQ. The CDR3 sequence: CASSSGGLAGNEQFF. The CDR3 coding sequence is TGTGCCAGCAGCTCCGGGGGACTAGCGGGCAATGAGCAGTTCTTC.

This clonotype was seen many times. V is TRBV28 and J is TRBJ2-7, with 10 bases lining up with TRBD1. The CDR3 totals 16 residues. In germline, CDR1 is MDHEN, CDR2 SYDVKM. Germline trimming cut 3 bases from V and 0 bases from J; bases unmatched to any gene: 5. CDR3 in amino acids: CASSFPGQGNSYEQYF. The DNA of the CDR3 is TGTGCCAGCAGTTTCCCGGGACAGGGGAACTCCTACGAGCAGTACTTC.

The sample holds many counts of this clonotype. The gene calls are TRBV4-1 and TRBJ2-7, with TRBD2 identical over 7 bases. The CDR3 is 13 amino acids. V trimming: 3 bases; J trimming: 5 bases; junction bases outside the gene matches: 4. Per the germline V gene, CDR1 is MGHRA and CDR2 is YSYEKL. The CDR3 region is CASSQRLADEQYF. The CDR3 region has the DNA TGCGCCAGCAGCCAGCGACTAGCTGACGAGCAGTACTTC.